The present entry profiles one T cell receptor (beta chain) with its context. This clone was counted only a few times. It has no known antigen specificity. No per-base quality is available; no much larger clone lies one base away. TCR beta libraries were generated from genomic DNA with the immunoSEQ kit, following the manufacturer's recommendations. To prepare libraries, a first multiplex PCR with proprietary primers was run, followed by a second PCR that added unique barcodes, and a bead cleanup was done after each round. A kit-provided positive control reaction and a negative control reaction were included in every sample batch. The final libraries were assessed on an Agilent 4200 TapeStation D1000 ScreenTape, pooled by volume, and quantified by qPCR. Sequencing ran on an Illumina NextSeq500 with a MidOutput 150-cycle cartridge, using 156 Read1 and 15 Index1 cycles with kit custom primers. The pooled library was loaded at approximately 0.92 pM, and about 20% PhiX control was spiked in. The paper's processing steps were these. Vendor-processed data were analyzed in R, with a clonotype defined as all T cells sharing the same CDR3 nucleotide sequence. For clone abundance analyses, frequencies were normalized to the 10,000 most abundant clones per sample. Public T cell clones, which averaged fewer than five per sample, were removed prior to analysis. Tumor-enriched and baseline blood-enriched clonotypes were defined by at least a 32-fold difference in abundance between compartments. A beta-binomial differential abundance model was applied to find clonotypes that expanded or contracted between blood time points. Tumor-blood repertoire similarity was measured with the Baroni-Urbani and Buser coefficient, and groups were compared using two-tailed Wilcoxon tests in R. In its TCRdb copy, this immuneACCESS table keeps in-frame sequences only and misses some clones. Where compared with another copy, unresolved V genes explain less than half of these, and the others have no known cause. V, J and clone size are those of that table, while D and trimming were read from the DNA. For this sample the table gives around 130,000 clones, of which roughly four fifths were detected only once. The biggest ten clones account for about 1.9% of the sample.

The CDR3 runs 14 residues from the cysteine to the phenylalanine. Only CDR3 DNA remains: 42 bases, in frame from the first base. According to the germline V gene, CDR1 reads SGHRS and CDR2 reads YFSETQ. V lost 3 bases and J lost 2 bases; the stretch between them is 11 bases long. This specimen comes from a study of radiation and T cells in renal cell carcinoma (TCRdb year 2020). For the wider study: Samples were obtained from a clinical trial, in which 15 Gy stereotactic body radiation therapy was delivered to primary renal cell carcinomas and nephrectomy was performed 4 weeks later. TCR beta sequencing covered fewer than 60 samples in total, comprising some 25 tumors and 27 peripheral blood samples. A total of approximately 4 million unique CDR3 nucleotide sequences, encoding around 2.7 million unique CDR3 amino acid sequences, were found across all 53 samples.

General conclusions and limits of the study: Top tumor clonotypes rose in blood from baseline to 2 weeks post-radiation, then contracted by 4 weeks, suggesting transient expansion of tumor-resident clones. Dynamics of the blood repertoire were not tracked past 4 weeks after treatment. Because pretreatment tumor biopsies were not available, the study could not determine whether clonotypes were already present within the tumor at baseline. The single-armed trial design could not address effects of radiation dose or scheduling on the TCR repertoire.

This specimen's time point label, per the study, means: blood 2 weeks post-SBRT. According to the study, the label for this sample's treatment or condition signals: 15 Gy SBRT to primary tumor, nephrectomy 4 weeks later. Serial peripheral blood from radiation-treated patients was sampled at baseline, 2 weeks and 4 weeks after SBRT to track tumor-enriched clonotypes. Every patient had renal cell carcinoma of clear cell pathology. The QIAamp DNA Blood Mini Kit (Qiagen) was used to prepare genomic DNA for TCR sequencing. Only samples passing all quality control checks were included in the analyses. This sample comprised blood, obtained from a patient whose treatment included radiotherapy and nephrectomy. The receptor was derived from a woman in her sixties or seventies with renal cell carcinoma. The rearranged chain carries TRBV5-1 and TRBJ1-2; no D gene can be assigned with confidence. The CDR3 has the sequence CASSWAGQNYGYTF. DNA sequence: TGCGCCAGCAGCTGGGCGGGCCAGAACTATGGCTACACCTTC.